This T cell receptor (beta chain) was sequenced during a study of shared clonotypes between healthy human individuals. Profiling relied on immunoSEQ multiplex PCR, and the TCRdb table lists in-frame clones only, not all of them. The sample has about 1,800,000 clones; over 85% are singletons. Naive CD8 cells, CD45RO-negative and positively selected for CCR7, excluded terminally differentiated effector memory CD45RA+ cells. The sample comprised naive CD8+ T cells sorted from blood. This TCR derives from a young man in good health.

CDR3 protein: CASSQDRAGKLTDTQYF. Here the CDR3 DNA reads TGCGCCAGCAGCCAAGATAGGGCGGGGAAACTCACAGATACGCAGTATTTT. The V and J genes are TRBV4-3 and TRBJ2-3; maybe TRBD2 (6 bases). Trimming left V 0 bases short and J 2 bases short, with 15 bases between. Per germline, CDR1 LGHNA and CDR2 YSLEER. This CDR3 is 17 amino acids long.